A single sample gave rise to the 20 T cell receptor beta chains below, sequenced in a study of identical twins. TCRdb processed the 5' RACE reads anew with MiXCR; each CDR3 protein has one entry. There are 500,000 to 650,000 distinct CDR3 sequences in the sample; just over 7% occur only once, and over 1.5% lies in the top ten. These data are also associated with another study on yellow fever vaccine responses in identical twins.

The sample consisted of PBMCs. All receptors come from a woman younger than 30 in good health.

This clonotype was seen more than once but under ten times. The chain recombines TRBV5-6 with TRBJ1-5; no reliable D call. Germline V gene data show CDR1 as SGHDT and CDR2 as YYEEEE. This CDR3 has 14 residues. V dropped 6 bases and J dropped 2 bases, with 12 bases sitting between them. The CDR3 DNA reads TGTGCCAGCACCGAGGGTGGGGGCAATCAGCCCCAGCATTTT. Translated, it gives CASTEGGGNQPQHF.

This clonotype was found a few times. This chain connects TRBV12-3 or TRBV12-4 to TRBJ2-5; no firm D call. V lost 0 bases and J 0 bases, leaving 8 bases between the germline ends. This CDR3 is 15 amino acids long. The CDR3 DNA reads as TGTGCCAGCAGTTTAGCAGGGATTGACCAAGAGACCCAGTACTTC. It specifies CASSLAGIDQETQYF.

This clonotype was detected ten times or more. The V call is TRBV7-8, the J call TRBJ2-3; D gene ambiguous. CDR3 size: 17 residues. V was trimmed by 1 base and J by 0 bases, leaving 14 bases between them. Germline lookup yields CDR1 SGHVS and CDR2 FQNEAQ. The CDR3: CASSLGFAAFSTDTQYF. The CDR3 DNA follows: TGTGCCAGCAGCTTAGGTTTCGCCGCATTTAGCACAGATACGCAGTATTTT.

In its sample, this clonotype was seen many times. The V and J genes are TRBV4-1 and TRBJ2-1, with 8 bases lining up with TRBD2. The CDR3 loop spans 15 amino acids. Trimming cost V 0 bases and J 6 bases; bases outside gene matches: 4. Germline V CDR1 and CDR2: MGHRA, YSYEKL. As DNA, the CDR3 is TGCGCCAGCAGCCAAGACGGGCGGGAGGTCAATGAGCAGTTCTTC. Translated, it gives CASSQDGREVNEQFF.

This chain links TRBV20-1 with TRBJ2-7; 7 nucleotides line up with TRBD1. V was pared by 0 bases and J by 5 bases, with 7 bases of the junction left unmatched. Germline V CDR1 and CDR2: DFQATT, SNEGSKA (reference sequence). The CDR3 contains 14 residues. CDR3 in DNA: TGCAGTGCTAGAGAAGCGACAGGGACGCACGAGCAGTACTTC. Translation gives CSAREATGTHEQYF.

This clonotype was detected a few times. This chain joins TRBV6-1 and TRBJ2-1, with a possible D match to TRBD1 (6 bases). Trimming shortened V by 8 bases and J by 0 bases, and 14 bases separated the two germline ends. CDR3 length: 15 residues. Germline CDR1 and CDR2: MNHNS and SASEGT. The CDR3 reads CASGRQESSYNEQFF. DNA of the CDR3: TGTGCCAGCGGGAGACAGGAGAGCTCCTACAATGAGCAGTTCTTC.

For this clonotype: Being one base from a much bigger clone, this may be a read error. This chain connects TRBV7-9 to TRBJ1-2; 7 nucleotides align to TRBD1. Per germline, CDR1 SEHNR and CDR2 FQNEAQ (reference sequence). V trimming: 5 bases; J trimming: 6 bases; junction bases outside the gene matches: 3. The CDR3 covers 12 residues. The CDR3 here is CASSPGGNGYTF. CDR3 coding DNA: TGTGCCAGCAGCCCAGGGGGGAATGGCTACACCTTC.

The chain uses TRBV27 and TRBJ2-7; 9 bases line up with TRBD1. The germline gives CDR1 MNHEY, CDR2 SMNVEV (reference sequence). This CDR3 is built from 13 residues. Unmatched junction bases numbered 7, after V lost 7 bases and J lost 6 bases. DNA of the CDR3: TGTGCCAGCAAAGGACAGGGGATCTCCGAGCAGTACTTC. Encoded protein: CASKGQGISEQYF.

This chain connects TRBV21-1 to TRBJ2-2; TRBD2, the table's D call, lacks a check against the DNA. TRBV21-1 is designated a pseudogene. This CDR3 region has 13 residues. The CDR3 region is CEKRGSPTGELFF. Written as DNA, the CDR3 is TGTGAAAAGCGGGGGAGCCCCACCGGGGAGCTGTTTTTT.

The gene calls are TRBV5-1 and TRBJ2-1; 12 positions agree with TRBD2. Germline values: CDR1 SGHRS, CDR2 YFSETQ. This CDR3 has 17 residues. V lost 5 bases, J lost 3 bases, and 9 bases stayed unmatched. The chain's CDR3 is CASRGRTSGNNYNEQFF. CDR3 bases: TGCGCCAGCAGGGGGCGGACTAGCGGGAATAACTACAATGAGCAGTTCTTC.

This sequence joins TRBV10-3 and TRBJ2-2, with D perhaps TRBD1 or TRBD2 (6 bases each). The germline V gene has CDR1 ENHRY and CDR2 SYGVKD. This CDR3 has 13 amino acids. Deletions cut 10 bases from V and 10 bases from J, with 19 bases between. The CDR3 here is CATDPGASEELFF. CDR3 nucleotide sequence: TGTGCCACCGACCCGGGGGCCTCGGAGGAGCTGTTTTTT.

The V gene is TRBV27, the J gene TRBJ2-1; perhaps TRBD2 as D (6 bases). The CDR3 runs 14 residues. CDR1 and CDR2 from the germline V gene are MNHEY and SMNVEV (reference sequence). Trimming pared 2 bases from V and 8 bases from J, leaving 13 bases between. The CDR3 is CASSLASDLDEQFF. The CDR3 DNA is TGTGCCAGCAGTTTAGCTAGCGACTTGGATGAGCAGTTCTTC.

This clonotype was found many times. The genes are TRBV20-1 and TRBJ1-2; TRBD1 is a possible D gene (5 bases). This CDR3 spans 12 amino acids. From germline, CDR1 is DFQATT and CDR2 SNEGSKA (reference sequence). With 6 bases removed from V and 4 bases from J, the gap between germline ends came to 12 bases. Here the CDR3 DNA reads TGCAGTGCCGTGGGGGAGATCTATGGCTACACCTTC. Translated, it gives CSAVGEIYGYTF.

A few counts support this clonotype. V is TRBV11-2 and J is TRBJ2-5; D perhaps matches TRBD2 (6 bases). Deletions cut 3 bases from V and 3 bases from J, with 17 bases between. The CDR3 sequence is 16 residues long. Germline CDR1 and CDR2: SGHAT and FQNNGV. The DNA for the CDR3 is TGTGCCAGCAGCTTTTTAGCGGTACAACAAGAAGAGACCCAGTACTTC. Translation: CASSFLAVQQEETQYF.

CDR3 in amino acids: CASGRELQETQYF. The CDR3 coding sequence is TGTGCCTCAGGGCGGGAGCTACAAGAGACCCAGTACTTC. V usage is TRBV12-3 or TRBV12-4 and J usage is TRBJ2-5; TRBD2 agrees at 7 bases. The CDR3 is 13 residues long. The J segment lost 2 bases and the V segment lost 11 bases, leaving 8 bases of the junction unmatched.

This clonotype occurred many times. The genes are TRBV20-1 and TRBJ1-1; perhaps TRBD1 as D (6 bases). Germline V gene sequence: CDR1 DFQATT, CDR2 SNEGSKA (reference sequence). The CDR3 covers 14 residues. V was pared by 7 bases and J by 5 bases, with 20 bases between. The CDR3 sequence is CSVRGGLGSTEAFF. DNA of the CDR3: TGCAGTGTACGGGGGGGGCTCGGTTCGACTGAAGCTTTCTTT.

This clonotype has ten or more counts. This chain connects TRBV27 to TRBJ2-5, with D possibly TRBD2 on 6 matching bases. Per the germline V gene, CDR1 is MNHEY and CDR2 is SMNVEV (reference sequence). This CDR3 is 12 amino acids long. Deletions cut 6 bases from V and 5 bases from J, with 10 bases between. DNA for the CDR3: TGTGCCAGCAGCCACCGGGGGGAGACCCAGTACTTC. The encoded protein is CASSHRGETQYF.

This clonotype was counted many times. The chain carries TRBV2 and TRBJ2-1; D is undetermined. CDR1 is SNHLY and CDR2 is FYNNEI in the germline V gene. This CDR3 has 14 amino acids. V was pared by 10 bases and J by 2 bases, with 15 bases between. The CDR3 nucleotides are TGTGCCACCCGCCCGATGTTAACCTACAATGAGCAGTTCTTC. Its protein product is CATRPMLTYNEQFF. The variable domain in full, completed from reference TRBV2 and TRBJ2-1, reads EPEVTQTPSHQVTQMGQEVILRCVPISNHLYFYWYRQILGQKVEFLVSFYNNEISEKSEIFDDQFSVERPDGSNFTLKIRSTKLEDSAMYFCATRPMLTYNEQFFGPGTRLTVL.

In this sample, this clonotype turned up many times. This chain connects TRBV12-3 or TRBV12-4 to TRBJ1-2; D possibly corresponds to TRBD1 (6 bases). The CDR3 has 14 amino acids. Trimming stripped 5 bases from V and 0 bases from J, with 10 bases between. This chain's CDR3 is CASSRRTANYGYTF. As DNA, the CDR3 is TGTGCCAGCAGTCGCAGGACAGCTAACTATGGCTACACCTTC.

V and J are TRBV7-9 and TRBJ2-5; no reliable D call. CDR1 and CDR2 (germline): SEHNR, FQNEAQ (reference sequence). The CDR3 loop spans 13 amino acids. V shed 5 bases and J shed 5 bases, with 12 bases lying between them. CDR3 sequence (DNA): TGTGCCAGCAGCCGGCAATTCCTTGAGACCCAGTACTTC. It translates to CASSRQFLETQYF. Filled out from reference TRBV7-9 and TRBJ2-5, the complete variable domain reads DTGVSQNPRHKITKRGQNVTFRCDPISEHNRLYWYRQTLGQGPEFLTYFQNEAQLEKSRLLSDRFSAERPKGSFSTLEIQRTEQGDSAMYLCASSRQFLETQYFGPGTRLLVL.